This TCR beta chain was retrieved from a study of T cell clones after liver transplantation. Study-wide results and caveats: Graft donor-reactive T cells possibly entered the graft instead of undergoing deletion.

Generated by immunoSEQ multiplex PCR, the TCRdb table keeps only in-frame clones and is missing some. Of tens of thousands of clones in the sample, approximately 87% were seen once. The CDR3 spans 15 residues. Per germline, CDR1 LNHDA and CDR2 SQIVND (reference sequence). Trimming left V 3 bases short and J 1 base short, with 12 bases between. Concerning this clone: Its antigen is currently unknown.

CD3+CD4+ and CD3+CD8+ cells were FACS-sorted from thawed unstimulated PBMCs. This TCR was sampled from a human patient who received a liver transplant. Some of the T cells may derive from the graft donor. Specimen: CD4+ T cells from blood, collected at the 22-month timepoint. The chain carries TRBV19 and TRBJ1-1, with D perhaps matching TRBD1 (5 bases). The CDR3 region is CASSIDRDANTEAFF. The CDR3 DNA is TGTGCCAGTAGTATTGACAGAGACGCGAACACTGAAGCTTTCTTT.